This entry lists 9 T cell receptor beta chains sequenced from one sample in a study of blood T cells in healthy people across ages. Using a J-beta primer mix together with a sample-barcoded 5' primer, a second PCR was run for roughly 7 to 12 cycles. MiXCR was run by TCRdb on the 5' RACE reads, yielding one entry per CDR3 protein. The data show about 900,000 distinct CDR3 sequences, roughly 52% seen once. The sequencing input was blood. These receptor sequences come from a man between 25 and 39 years old in good health.

V usage is TRBV12-5 and J usage is TRBJ2-1; TRBD1 aligns across 7 bases. Trimming cost V 4 bases and J 7 bases; bases outside gene matches: 7. Germline lookup yields CDR1 LGHNT and CDR2 FRNRAP. CDR3 length equals 14 residues. Written as DNA, the CDR3 is TGTGCTAGTGGTTCCGGGACAGCTAATAATGAGCAGTTCTTC. It translates to CASGSGTANNEQFF.

At least ten counts were recorded for this clonotype. This sequence joins TRBV5-1 and TRBJ1-4; 10 bases align to TRBD1. CDR1 and CDR2 from the germline V gene are SGHRS and YFSETQ. The CDR3 loop spans 17 amino acids. Trimming cost V 4 bases and J 0 bases; bases outside gene matches: 6. The CDR3 DNA sequence: TGCGCCAGCAGCCAGGGACAGGGGAACCCAACTAATGAAAAACTGTTTTTT. This translates into CASSQGQGNPTNEKLFF.

The rearrangement joins TRBV5-1 to TRBJ2-7; 11 bases align to TRBD2. The CDR3 spans 15 residues. V trimming: 3 bases; J trimming: 6 bases; junction bases outside the gene matches: 8. Germline V CDR1 and CDR2: SGHRS, YFSETQ. The CDR3 DNA reads TGCGCCAGCAGCTCAACTAGCGGGGGTGCCCCCGAGCAGTACTTC. Protein: CASSSTSGGAPEQYF.

The chain combines TRBV28 with TRBJ2-7; D possibly uses TRBD1 or TRBD2 (5 bases each). Germline V gives CDR1 MDHEN, CDR2 SYDVKM. The CDR3 spans 15 residues. V lost 6 bases and J 3 bases, leaving 18 bases between the germline ends. In DNA form, the CDR3 reads TGTGCCAGCAGCCGGATCCGGGACGCCCACTACGAGCAGTACTTC. Residues: CASSRIRDAHYEQYF.

Concerning this clonotype: One junction end disagrees with the germline gene, perhaps due to a read error. The chain uses TRBV3-1 and TRBJ2-2; tentative D call: TRBD1 (5 bases). The CDR3 extends over 15 amino acids. Per germline, CDR1 LGHDT and CDR2 YNNKEL (reference sequence). CDR3 amino acids: CASRQGSGLGGELFF. CDR3 nucleotides: TGTGCCAGCAGGCAAGGGTCAGGGCTCGGCGGGGAGCTGTTTTTT.

The chain combines TRBV7-2 with TRBJ2-5; perhaps TRBD2 as D (5 bases). There are 13 residues in the CDR3. Between the trimmed V and J ends, which lost 5 bases and 3 bases, there was a span of 10 bases. Looked up from germline, CDR1 is SGHTA and CDR2 is FQGNSA. Here the CDR3 DNA reads TGTGCCAGCAGCCGAGGACTTGAAGAGACCCAGTACTTC. This translates into CASSRGLEETQYF.

This clonotype was detected only a few times. The J gene is TRBJ2-7, the V gene TRBV15; 8 bases agree with TRBD1. The length of the CDR3 is 14 residues. The V segment lost 2 bases and the J segment 5 bases; nucleotides outside the gene matches: 5. Germline CDR1 reads LNHNV; CDR2 reads YYDKDF (reference sequence). Here the CDR3 DNA reads TGTGCCACCAGCAGAAGGACAGGGACCCACGAGCAGTACTTC. Its translation: CATSRRTGTHEQYF.

Comment on this clonotype: The junction shows a germline mismatch at one end, possibly a read error. This chain links TRBV27 with TRBJ1-2; a weak D match, TRBD1 (5 bases). CDR3 length: 14 amino acids. Per germline, CDR1 MNHEY and CDR2 SMNVEV (reference sequence). For the CDR3, the DNA is TGTGCCAGCAGTGTATCGCAGGGTCCCTATGGCTACACCTTC. Encoded protein: CASSVSQGPYGYTF.

This clonotype was recorded a few times. Compared with germline, one end of the junction differs, possibly owing to a read error. The CDR3 nucleotides are TGTGCCCAGGACTATAAGACCAGGCCCTCTGAGGCCAACGTCCTGACTTTC. This encodes CAQDYKTRPSEANVLTF. The chain links TRBV7-9 to TRBJ2-6; D is perhaps TRBD2 (6 bases). The CDR3 is made up of 17 amino acids. Germline CDR1 and CDR2: SEHNR and FQNEAQ (reference sequence).